This T cell receptor (beta chain) was observed in a study of beta chain features in type 1 diabetes listed by TCRdb under 2018. With regard to the full study: Mean age, gender distribution, total cell number and subset yield were not different between patients and healthy donors. The study compared the TCRB repertoires of sorted circulating CD4+ T cell subsets in recently diagnosed type 1 diabetes patients with those in matched healthy donors. Naive and central memory subsets were obtained from all 28 donors, but regulatory and stem cell-like memory subsets were isolated from only 8 patients and roughly 8 healthy donors. A total of roughly 110 million sorted cells were examined across all samples, and the number of cells per subset was strongly correlated with RNA yield.

The germline V gene provides CDR1 MDHEN and CDR2 SYDVKM. Trimming at the junction amounts to 7 bases on V and 4 bases on J, and the germline ends lie 13 bases apart. The CDR3 runs 13 amino acids, cysteine and phenylalanine included. This entry keeps only the CDR3 DNA: 39 bases, framed from base 1. This clone was found once. The antigen it recognizes is unknown. Base qualities are not at hand, and no much larger clone is one base apart. The full study reports these points: Patients with type 1 diabetes made fewer insertions and deleted more nucleotides at VDJ recombination sites, implying thymic rearrangement abnormalities. The naive, central memory and regulatory TCRB repertoires appeared to resemble one another more closely among patients than among healthy donors. A moderate but significant shortening of TCRB CDR3 length was observed in type 1 diabetes patients in all four CD4+ subsets. Shorter templates might have been favored by PCR, but patient and control samples were amplified and corrected together, so both groups would have been affected equally by any skew. Because small numbers of individuals were included in the HLA sub-analyses, any influence of HLA type on TCRB rearrangement was left unresolved. Because cDNA was sequenced instead of genomic DNA, highly expressing activated cells could be over-represented, though the groups showed no difference in activation or CD3 levels.

All of the isolated RNA was reverse transcribed with the High Capacity cDNA Reverse Transcription Kit, so expressed TCRB transcripts were sequenced. Deep immunoSEQ sequencing was performed on naive, central memory and regulatory T cell samples, with an average of roughly 3.6 million total reads per sample. Sorted cells were lysed in RLT buffer, and RNA was extracted using DNase-treated RNeasy Micro or Mini kits according to cell number. To prevent cross-contamination, each cell subset was processed individually, whereas patient and healthy donor samples were processed jointly. Using the immunoSEQ multiplex PCR, TCRB sequences were amplified from cDNA into 87-bp fragments spanning the CDR3 region. Sequencing of the amplicons was performed on the Illumina HiSeq platform. Regarding the original processing steps: PCR bias was corrected computationally using synthetic template baselines, and reads within Hamming distance 2 were collapsed, with unmergeable singletons discarded. Reads were aligned against IMGT so that V, D and J genes, CDR3 length and insertions or deletions at six rearrangement sites could be assigned. Within each subset, clonotype counts were normalized to sorted cell number, and only after that were true diversity and Gini coefficients computed with the tcR R package. The overlap coefficient, calculated on TCRB nucleotide sequences, was used to quantify repertoire sharing. As a proxy for the pre-selection repertoire, out-of-frame TCRB sequences from naive cells were analyzed. This immuneACCESS table, as held by TCRdb, lists in-frame sequences with V and J called but not all clones. Of the missing ones, under half trace to an unresolved V gene in checked studies; the others have no known cause. The D gene and trimming were derived from the DNA, and the V and J assignments and clone size from that table. For this sample there are some 330,000 clones; 11% appear just once. Around 0.015% of the sample goes to the ten largest clones.

A single peripheral blood draw of around 0.11 L on average was collected from each donor into heparinised tubes. Using a panel that included CD45RO, CCR7, CD25, CD127, CD95 and CD27, naive, central memory, regulatory and stem cell-like memory CD4+ T cells were sorted on a BD FACSAria II. All sorted populations exceeded 95% purity. PBMCs were isolated immediately by Lymphoprep density gradient centrifugation and stained directly without culture. So that batch effects would be minimized, each experiment stained and sorted samples in pairs, pairing one healthy donor with one patient. The TCR sequence derives from a woman aged 25 to 39 in good health. The chain couples TRBV28 to TRBJ1-2; TRBD1 could be the D gene, as 6 bases match. The sequencing sample was made of naive CD4+ T cells from blood. Reading the label with the study, this specimen's cell subset or site is: true naive CD4+ T cells. In nucleotide form, the sequence is TGTGCCAGCATCCCGGGGGGCAGCTATGGCTACACCTTC. This codes for CASIPGGSYGYTF.